This T cell receptor (beta chain) was sequenced during a study of cytotoxic CD8 clonotypes in ibrutinib-treated CLL. Background on the study: Responses comprised about 25 partial and 2 complete; at median around 70 months, roughly 15 remained remitted and around twelve progressed. Findings and caveats of the study: The clonality went up when patients responded to ibrutinib and dropped back toward baseline at progression.

Deep sequencing aimed at 1 in 200,000 to 1 in 1 million T cells' resolution. Measured with immunoSEQ multiplex PCR; TCRdb has only the in-frame clones, and not every one. The table records 49,000 or so clones, more than 45% of them present only once. The length of the CDR3 is 11 residues. Germline V gives CDR1 LNHDA, CDR2 SQIVND (reference sequence). V gave up 6 bases and J gave up 5 bases, with 8 bases separating them. This clone was observed at least ten times. What it recognizes is unknown. The material was PBMCs, obtained after 12 months of ibrutinib treatment. The receptor's source is a human donor with chronic lymphocytic leukemia. J is TRBJ2-7 and V is TRBV19, with D hard to call. The CDR3 loop is CASSNYNEQYF. CDR3 nucleotides: TGTGCCAGTAGCAATTACAACGAGCAGTACTTC.